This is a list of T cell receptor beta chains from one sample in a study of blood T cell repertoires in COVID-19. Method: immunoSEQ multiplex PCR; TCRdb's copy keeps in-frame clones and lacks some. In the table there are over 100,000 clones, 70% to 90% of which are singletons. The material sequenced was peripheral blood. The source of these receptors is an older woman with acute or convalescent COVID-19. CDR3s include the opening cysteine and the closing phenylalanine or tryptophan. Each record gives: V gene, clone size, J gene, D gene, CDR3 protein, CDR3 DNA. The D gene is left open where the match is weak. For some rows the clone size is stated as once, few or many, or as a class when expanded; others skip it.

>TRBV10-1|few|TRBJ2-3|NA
CASSEGLKGKADTQYF
TGCGCCAGCAGTGAGGGATTAAAGGGGAAGGCAGATACGCAGTATTTT
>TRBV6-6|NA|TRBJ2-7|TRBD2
CASRETASGTAYEQYF
TGTGCCAGCAGAGAGACCGCTAGCGGGACCGCCTACGAGCAGTACTTC
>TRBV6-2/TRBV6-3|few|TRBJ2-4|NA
CASSYADRAKNIQYF
TGTGCCAGCAGTTACGCCGACAGGGCCAAAAACATTCAGTACTTC
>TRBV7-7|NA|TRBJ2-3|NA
CASSLAEGTQYF
TGTGCTAGCAGCTTAGCTGAGGGTACGCAGTATTTT
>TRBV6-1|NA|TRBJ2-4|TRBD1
CASSEYGTGKNIQYF
TGTGCCAGCAGTGAATATGGGACAGGAAAAAACATTCAGTACTTC
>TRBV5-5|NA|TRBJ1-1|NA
CASSLGGAHTEAFF
TGTGCCAGCAGCTTGGGTGGGGCGCACACTGAAGCTTTCTTT
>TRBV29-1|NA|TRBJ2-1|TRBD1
CSVPGQGSNEQFF
TGCAGCGTTCCCGGACAGGGAAGCAATGAGCAGTTCTTC
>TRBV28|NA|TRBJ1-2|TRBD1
CASSPTGGGYGYTF
TGTGCCAGCAGCCCCACAGGGGGCGGCTATGGCTACACCTTC
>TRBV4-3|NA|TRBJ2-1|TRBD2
CASSQLAGGAYNEQFF
TGCGCCAGCAGCCAACTAGCGGGAGGAGCCTACAATGAGCAGTTCTTC
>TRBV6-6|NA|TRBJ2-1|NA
CASRSAGASNNEQFF
TGTGCCAGCAGATCCGCGGGGGCCAGTAACAATGAGCAGTTCTTC
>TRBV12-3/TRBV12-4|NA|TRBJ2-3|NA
CASSLFGTDTQYF
TGTGCCAGCAGTTTATTCGGCACAGATACGCAGTATTTT
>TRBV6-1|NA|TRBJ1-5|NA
CASSEAQGQGQPQHF
TGTGCCAGCAGTGAAGCGCAGGGGCAGGGTCAGCCCCAGCATTTT
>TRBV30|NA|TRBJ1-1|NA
CASRVEGLQNTEAFF
TGTGCCTCTAGAGTGGAGGGACTTCAGAACACTGAAGCTTTCTTT
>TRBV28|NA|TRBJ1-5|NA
CASSRDSLHQPQHF
TGTGCCAGCAGTCGTGACAGCCTACATCAGCCCCAGCATTTT
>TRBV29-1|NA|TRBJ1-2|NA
CSVGGGGHGYTF
TGCAGCGTTGGAGGAGGAGGCCATGGCTACACCTTC
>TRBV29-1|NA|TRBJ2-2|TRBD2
CSVEGGGLAGGPGELFF
TGCAGCGTTGAAGGGGGAGGACTAGCGGGAGGTCCCGGGGAGCTGTTTTTT
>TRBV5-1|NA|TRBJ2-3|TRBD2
CASRLTSGGDTQYF
TGCGCCAGCAGGTTGACTAGCGGGGGGGATACGCAGTATTTT
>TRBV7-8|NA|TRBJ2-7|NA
CASSRGRTPDSFYEQYF
TGTGCCAGCAGCAGAGGCCGTACTCCGGACAGCTTTTACGAGCAGTACTTC
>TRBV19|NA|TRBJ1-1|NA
CASSIAGGGTEAFF
TGTGCCAGTAGTATAGCTGGGGGCGGCACTGAAGCTTTCTTT
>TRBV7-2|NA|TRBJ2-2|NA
CASSWAAGTGELFF
TGTGCCAGCAGCTGGGCCGCGGGGACCGGGGAGCTGTTTTTT
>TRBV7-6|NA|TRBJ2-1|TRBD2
CASSSSGGYNEQFF
TGTGCCAGCAGCTCTAGCGGGGGTTACAATGAGCAGTTCTTC
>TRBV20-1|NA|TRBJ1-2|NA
CSAPDKVGYTF
TGCAGTGCCCCAGACAAGGTTGGCTACACCTTC
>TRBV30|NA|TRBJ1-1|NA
CAWSGTVNTEAFF
TGTGCCTGGAGTGGGACAGTGAACACTGAAGCTTTCTTT
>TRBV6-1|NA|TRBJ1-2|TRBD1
CASSEGTAGLFGYTF
TGTGCCAGCAGTGAGGGGACAGCCGGGCTGTTCGGCTACACCTTC
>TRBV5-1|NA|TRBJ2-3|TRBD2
CASSSGTTTGADTQYF
TGCGCCAGCAGCTCCGGGACTACAACGGGAGCAGATACGCAGTATTTT
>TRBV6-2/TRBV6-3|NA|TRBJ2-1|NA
CASSWAGYYNEQFF
TGTGCCAGCAGTTGGGCGGGTTACTACAATGAGCAGTTCTTC
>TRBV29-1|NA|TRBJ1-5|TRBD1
CSVGTGPNQPQHF
TGCAGCGTTGGGACAGGGCCCAATCAGCCCCAGCATTTT
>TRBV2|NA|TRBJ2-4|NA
CASSFLQGAKNIQYF
TGTGCCAGCAGTTTCCTACAGGGAGCCAAAAACATTCAGTACTTC
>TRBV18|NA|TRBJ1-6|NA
CASSHSSYNSPLHF
TGTGCCAGCTCGCATAGCTCCTATAATTCACCCCTCCACTTT
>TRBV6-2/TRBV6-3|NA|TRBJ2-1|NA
CASSYQLRGPTNNEQFF
TGTGCCAGCAGTTACCAACTCAGGGGTCCTACCAACAATGAGCAGTTCTTC
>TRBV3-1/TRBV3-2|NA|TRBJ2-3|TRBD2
CASSQGLAGGGQDTQYF
TGTGCCAGCAGCCAAGGACTAGCGGGAGGGGGGCAGGATACGCAGTATTTT
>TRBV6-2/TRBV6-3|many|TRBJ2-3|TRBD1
CASSRRTGGDTQYF
TGTGCCAGCAGTCGACGGACAGGGGGGGATACGCAGTATTTT
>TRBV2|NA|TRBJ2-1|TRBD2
CASSGLAGGGAYNEQFF
TGTGCCAGCAGTGGACTAGCGGGGGGGGGAGCCTACAATGAGCAGTTCTTC
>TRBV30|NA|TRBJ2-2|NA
CAWSVQRHGELFF
TGTGCCTGGAGTGTACAACGCCACGGGGAGCTGTTTTTT
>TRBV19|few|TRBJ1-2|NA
CASSISRGSNYGYTF
TGTGCCAGTAGTATATCTAGGGGATCTAACTATGGCTACACCTTC
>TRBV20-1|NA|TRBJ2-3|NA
CSASQIDTQYF
TGCAGTGCAAGCCAAATAGATACGCAGTATTTT
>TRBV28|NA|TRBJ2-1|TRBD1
CASSLLPGQGPNNEQFF
TGTGCCAGCAGCCTCCTCCCGGGACAGGGACCGAACAATGAGCAGTTCTTC
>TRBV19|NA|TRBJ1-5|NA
CATTYGNQPQHF
TGTGCCACCACCTACGGTAATCAGCCCCAGCATTTT
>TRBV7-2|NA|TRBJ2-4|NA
CASSFYPDIQYF
TGTGCCAGCAGCTTTTATCCGGACATTCAGTACTTC
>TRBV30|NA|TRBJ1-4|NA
CAWSVRRGEKLFF
TGTGCCTGGAGTGTACGGAGGGGAGAAAAACTGTTTTTT
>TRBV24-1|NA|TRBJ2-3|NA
CATSLTGIVADTQYF
TGTGCCACCAGCCTTACAGGGATTGTGGCAGATACGCAGTATTTT
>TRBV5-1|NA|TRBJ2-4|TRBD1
CASSTGTGKNIQYF
TGCGCCAGCAGCACCGGGACAGGCAAAAACATTCAGTACTTC
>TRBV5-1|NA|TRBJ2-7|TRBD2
CASRGLERYEQYF
TGCGCCAGCCGTGGACTAGAGAGGTACGAGCAGTACTTC
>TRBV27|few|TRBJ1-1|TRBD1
CASSPFGTGYTEAFF
TGTGCCAGCAGCCCGTTCGGGACAGGGTACACTGAAGCTTTCTTT
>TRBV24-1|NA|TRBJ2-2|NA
CATTDWTSANTGELFF
TGTGCCACTACAGACTGGACAAGCGCGAACACCGGGGAGCTGTTTTTT
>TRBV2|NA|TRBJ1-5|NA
CASSLEGVNQPQHF
TGTGCCAGCAGCCTGGAGGGCGTCAATCAGCCCCAGCATTTT
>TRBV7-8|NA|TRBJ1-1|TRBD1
CASSWTGWDTEAFF
TGTGCCAGCAGCTGGACAGGGTGGGACACTGAAGCTTTCTTT
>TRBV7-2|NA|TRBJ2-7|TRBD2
CASSLLAPSGRAFSYEQYF
TGTGCCAGCAGCCTCCTTGCGCCTAGCGGGAGGGCCTTTTCCTACGAGCAGTACTTC
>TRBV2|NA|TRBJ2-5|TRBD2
CASSPLAGGPKTQYF
TGTGCCAGCAGTCCTCTAGCGGGGGGGCCTAAGACCCAGTACTTC
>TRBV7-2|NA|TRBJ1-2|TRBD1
CASSFTGANYGYTF
TGTGCCAGCAGCTTCACAGGGGCTAACTATGGCTACACCTTC
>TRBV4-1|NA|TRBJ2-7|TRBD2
CASSLGLAGGDEQYF
TGCGCCAGCAGCCTCGGACTAGCGGGAGGAGACGAGCAGTACTTC
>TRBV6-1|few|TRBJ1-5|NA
CASSERTAASSAQHF
TGTGCCAGCAGTGAACGGACAGCTGCTTCATCGGCCCAGCATTTT
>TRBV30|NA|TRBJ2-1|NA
CAWTLPSGAYNEQFF
TGTGCCTGGACCCTGCCCAGCGGAGCATACAATGAGCAGTTCTTC
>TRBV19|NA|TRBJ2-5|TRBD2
CASSRGLAGGQETQYF
TGTGCCAGTAGTAGGGGACTAGCGGGAGGCCAAGAGACCCAGTACTTC
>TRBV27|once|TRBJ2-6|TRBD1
CASSSDRHYSGANVLTF
TGTGCCAGCAGTTCGGACAGGCACTACTCTGGGGCCAACGTCCTGACTTTC
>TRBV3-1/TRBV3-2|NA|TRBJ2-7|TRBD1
CAGSWTGTGSANYEQYF
TGTGCCGGCTCCTGGACCGGGACAGGTTCGGCTAACTACGAGCAGTACTTC
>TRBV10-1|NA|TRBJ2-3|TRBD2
CASSALAGDKDTQYF
TGCGCCAGCAGTGCGCTAGCGGGAGATAAAGATACGCAGTATTTT
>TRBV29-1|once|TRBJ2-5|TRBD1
CSVAGQGRETQYF
TGCAGCGTGGCCGGACAGGGGCGGGAGACCCAGTACTTC
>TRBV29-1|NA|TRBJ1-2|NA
CSVDTSEGYGYTF
TGCAGCGTTGATACGTCCGAGGGCTATGGCTACACCTTC
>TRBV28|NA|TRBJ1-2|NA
CASSPGGLYGYTF
TGTGCCAGCAGTCCCGGGGGACTCTATGGCTACACCTTC